These 24 T cell receptor beta chains originate from one sample sequenced in a study of cytomegalovirus exposure and HLA in healthy donors. PCR involved 60 Vbeta and 13 Jbeta primers. Generated by immunoSEQ multiplex PCR, the TCRdb table keeps only in-frame clones and is missing some. The repertoire holds 200,000 or so clones, with 78% as singletons. The sample comprised PBMCs. The receptor set was obtained from a woman in her twenties or thirties in good health and CMV-seropositive.

The chain links TRBV30 to TRBJ2-1, with D perhaps matching TRBD2 (6 bases). The CDR3 consists of 17 residues. V was cut by 0 bases and J by 1 base, with 16 bases left in between. Germline-derived CDR1 and CDR2 are GTSNPN and SVGIG (reference sequence). CDR3 region: CAWSVRLGRESYNEQFF. CDR3 DNA sequence: TGTGCCTGGAGTGTAAGACTGGGGCGGGAATCCTACAATGAGCAGTTCTTC.

This clone was observed a few times. The gene calls are TRBV19 and TRBJ2-7; a possible D gene is TRBD1 (5 bases). The CDR3 length is 14 residues. In germline, CDR1 is LNHDA, CDR2 SQIVND (reference sequence). V was cut by 5 bases and J by 2 bases, with 13 bases left in between. For the CDR3, the DNA is TGTGCCAGTAGTGTAACAGGTTTCGCCTACGAGCAGTACTTC. It translates to CASSVTGFAYEQYF.

CDR3: CASALGGLQETQYF. CDR3 in DNA: TGTGCCAGCGCCTTGGGAGGGCTCCAAGAGACCCAGTACTTC. This sequence joins TRBV5-6 and TRBJ2-5, with TRBD2 matching over 7 bases. This CDR3 has 14 amino acids. Germline V gene sequence: CDR1 SGHDT, CDR2 YYEEEE. V lost 7 bases, J lost 1 base, and 7 bases stayed unmatched.

This clone was found once. The chain employs TRBV10-1 and TRBJ1-1; D remains ambiguous. Germline-derived CDR1 and CDR2 are WNHNN and SYGVQD (reference sequence). The CDR3 sequence is 13 residues long. With 4 bases removed from V and 1 base from J, the gap between germline ends came to 7 bases. This CDR3 reads CASSGRKNTEAFF. The CDR3 nucleotides are TGCGCCAGCAGTGGGCGGAAGAACACTGAAGCTTTCTTT.

This clone has just a few counts. The rearrangement joins TRBV4-1 to TRBJ1-4; TRBD1 is a possible D gene (6 bases). The germline V and J ends were trimmed by 0 bases and 3 bases, with 8 bases remaining between them. Germline-derived CDR1 and CDR2 are MGHRA and YSYEKL. The CDR3 runs to 15 residues. CDR3 bases: TGCGCCAGCAGCCAAGATCAGGGGTCTAATGAAAAACTGTTTTTT. Its protein product is CASSQDQGSNEKLFF.

This clone is a singleton in its sample. V and J are TRBV11-2 and TRBJ2-1; D possibly corresponds to TRBD1 (6 bases). Germline V gives CDR1 SGHAT, CDR2 FQNNGV. The CDR3 spans 13 residues. Trimming cost V 6 bases and J 13 bases, with 19 bases left between them. Here the CDR3 DNA reads TGTGCCAGCAGGGACACTGACAGGAGGAGACAGTTCTTC. Its protein is CASRDTDRRRQFF.

The chain links TRBV4-3 to TRBJ2-7, with D maybe TRBD2 (5 bases). The V gene's germline CDR1 is LGHNA and CDR2 YSLEER. V was pared by 1 base and J by 0 bases, with 10 bases between. This CDR3 comprises 15 residues. CDR3 sequence (DNA): TGCGCCAGCAGCCAAGCTCCGGGGAGCTCCTACGAGCAGTACTTC. Translating gives CASSQAPGSSYEQYF.

The CDR3 sequence: CASAKTTRDSGNTIYF. For the CDR3, the DNA is TGTGCCAGCGCGAAAACTACACGGGACTCTGGAAACACCATATATTTT. J is TRBJ1-3 and V is TRBV7-2; no clear D gene. This CDR3 contains 16 residues. Germline loops: CDR1 SGHTA, CDR2 FQGNSA. V lost 8 bases and J 0 bases, leaving 17 bases between the germline ends.

V and J are TRBV19 and TRBJ1-5, with D perhaps TRBD1 (5 bases). The germline CDR1 and CDR2 sequences are LNHDA and SQIVND (reference sequence). V lost 7 bases and J 3 bases, leaving 25 bases between the germline ends. The CDR3 has 18 residues. Here the CDR3 DNA reads TGTGCCAGTACTTCCGGGAGGGGAAGCATACTTCTCAATCAGCCCCAGCATTTT. Its protein is CASTSGRGSILLNQPQHF. The whole variable domain, remainder taken from reference TRBV19 and TRBJ1-5, is DGGITQSPKYLFRKEGQNVTLSCEQNLNHDAMYWYRQDPGQGLRLIYYSQIVNDFQKGDIAEGYSVSREKKESFPLTVTSAQKNPTAFYLCASTSGRGSILLNQPQHFGDGTRLSIL.

The chain uses TRBV4-3 and TRBJ2-1; 8 bases match TRBD2. With 1 base clipped from V and 3 bases from J, the junction kept 8 bases outside the gene matches. The CDR3 consists of 17 residues. Germline V gene sequence: CDR1 LGHNA, CDR2 YSLEER. The CDR3 region is CASSQVGRGGIYNEQFF. The CDR3 nucleotides read TGCGCCAGCAGCCAAGTGGGCCGGGGGGGCATCTACAATGAGCAGTTCTTC.

The V call is TRBV6-5, the J call TRBJ1-4; D gene unclear. Germline V gene lookup returns CDR1 MNHEY and CDR2 SVGAGI. The V gene lost 0 bases and the J gene lost 0 bases, with 5 bases spanning the gap. The CDR3 loop spans 15 amino acids. In nucleotides, the CDR3 is TGTGCCAGCAGTTACTCCCGTGCAACTAATGAAAAACTGTTTTTT. It translates to CASSYSRATNEKLFF.

The gene calls are TRBV5-1 and TRBJ2-7, with 7 positions matching TRBD2. CDR3 length equals 17 residues. V lost 1 base, J lost 6 bases, and 16 bases stayed unmatched. The germline V gene encodes CDR1 SGHRS and CDR2 YFSETQ. The CDR3 bases are TGCGCCAGCAGCTTGCAAAGGGTACGGGATCAGCGGGGCGAGCAGTACTTC. It is translated as CASSLQRVRDQRGEQYF.

V gene TRBV6-5 combines with J gene TRBJ2-7, with TRBD1 matching over 9 bases. The CDR3 consists of 15 residues. J gave up 0 bases and V 5 bases, and 5 bases lay outside the gene matches. From germline, CDR1 is MNHEY and CDR2 SVGAGI. This CDR3 is CASSVGQGSSYEQYF. The DNA of the CDR3 is TGTGCCAGCAGTGTAGGACAGGGGAGCTCCTACGAGCAGTACTTC.

The chain joins TRBV2 to TRBJ2-3; a weak D match, TRBD2 (6 bases). This CDR3 has 15 residues. Germline values: CDR1 SNHLY, CDR2 FYNNEI. The V end lost 7 bases, the J end lost 2 bases, and 16 bases lay between the germline ends. The CDR3, as DNA: TGTGCCAGCAACGACGGCGGGACCCACACAGATACGCAGTATTTT. This codes for CASNDGGTHTDTQYF. Together with reference TRBV2 and TRBJ2-3, the CDR3 gives the full variable domain: EPEVTQTPSHQVTQMGQEVILRCVPISNHLYFYWYRQILGQKVEFLVSFYNNEISEKSEIFDDQFSVERPDGSNFTLKIRSTKLEDSAMYFCASNDGGTHTDTQYFGPGTRLTVL.

The chain links TRBV5-4 to TRBJ2-1; D is unclear. Between the trimmed V and J ends, which lost 4 bases and 0 bases, there was a span of 8 bases. Germline V gives CDR1 SGHNT, CDR2 YYREEE (reference sequence). CDR3 length: 14 amino acids. In DNA, the CDR3 is TGTGCCAGCAGCCCCCGGAGCTCCTACAATGAGCAGTTCTTC. It encodes CASSPRSSYNEQFF.

The chain joins TRBV28 to TRBJ1-1, with D perhaps TRBD1 (6 bases). V was clipped by 2 bases and J by 1 base, with 20 bases between them. CDR1 MDHEN and CDR2 SYDVKM come from the germline V gene. There are 18 residues in the CDR3. The CDR3 is CASSLIGGGGIQNTEAFF. Written as DNA, the CDR3 is TGTGCCAGCAGTTTAATTGGGGGAGGGGGGATACAGAACACTGAAGCTTTCTTT.

The chain combines TRBV29-1 with TRBJ2-5, with 9 bases that match TRBD1. The CDR3 consists of 15 residues. Germline V gene lookup returns CDR1 SQVTM and CDR2 ANQGSEA. Trimming removed 6 bases from V and 1 base from J; junction bases left unmatched: 9. This CDR3 reads CSVTGGALAQETQYF. CDR3 DNA: TGCAGCGTCACAGGGGGCGCATTGGCCCAAGAGACCCAGTACTTC.

This clone was found a few times. The chain is built from TRBV7-2 and TRBJ1-2; no definite D call. The germline V gene encodes CDR1 SGHTA and CDR2 FQGNSA. Between the trimmed V and J ends, which lost 1 base and 8 bases, there was a span of 11 bases. This CDR3 region has 13 residues. The CDR3 is CASSLVRGFGYTF. The CDR3, as DNA: TGTGCCAGCAGCTTAGTAAGAGGGTTCGGCTACACCTTC.

This chain uses TRBV18 with TRBJ2-1, with TRBD1 identical over 10 bases. The CDR3 is made up of 16 amino acids. After removal of 2 bases from V and 10 bases from J, the junction contained 11 bases not matched to a gene. The germline gives CDR1 KGHSH, CDR2 LQKENI. The CDR3 region is CASSPTSGQGSSEQFF. As DNA, the CDR3 is TGTGCCAGCTCACCAACATCGGGACAGGGGTCGTCGGAGCAGTTCTTC.

This clone has just one count. The chain is built from TRBV6-5 and TRBJ1-1; D is unclear. The germline V and J ends were trimmed by 2 bases and 5 bases, with 15 bases remaining between them. Germline CDR1 is MNHEY and CDR2 is SVGAGI. This CDR3 has 15 residues. The CDR3 protein is CASSYGEKLGTEAFF. In DNA, the CDR3 is TGTGCCAGCAGTTACGGAGAAAAATTGGGTACTGAAGCTTTCTTT.

This clone was seen once. The chain employs TRBV11-2 and TRBJ2-7, with D perhaps TRBD1 (5 bases). The CDR3 is made up of 15 amino acids. V lost 1 base and J 0 bases, leaving 10 bases between the germline ends. Germline CDR1 is SGHAT and CDR2 is FQNNGV. CDR3 region: CASSLVGHSSYEQYF. The CDR3 DNA reads TGTGCCAGCAGCTTAGTCGGACACAGCTCCTACGAGCAGTACTTC.

V and J are TRBV6-5 and TRBJ1-1, with 7 bases matching TRBD1. Germline CDR1 is MNHEY and CDR2 is SVGAGI. The ends lost 7 bases at V and 7 bases at J; junction bases unmatched: 3. This CDR3 region has 11 residues. CDR3: CASTQGGEAFF. DNA of the CDR3: TGTGCCAGCACCCAGGGGGGTGAAGCTTTCTTT.

There are a few counts of this clone. The chain is built from TRBV10-3 and TRBJ1-3; no clear D gene. The germline V gene encodes CDR1 ENHRY and CDR2 SYGVKD. This CDR3 comprises 14 residues. V lost 8 bases and J 1 base, leaving 12 bases between the germline ends. The CDR3 here is CAIGGSASGNTIYF. The CDR3 DNA sequence: TGTGCCATCGGAGGCTCTGCTTCTGGAAACACCATATATTTT.

The rearrangement uses TRBV4-2 and TRBJ2-1, with TRBD2 identical over 10 bases. The CDR3 has 19 amino acids. Per the germline V gene, CDR1 is LGHNA and CDR2 is YNFKEQ. Trimming at V came to 0 bases and at J to 7 bases, leaving 15 bases not matched to a gene. The DNA of the CDR3 is TGTGCCAGCAGCCAAGATTCGGCCCTAGCGGGAGTCGGGGGGAATGAGCAGTTCTTC. The encoded protein is CASSQDSALAGVGGNEQFF.